This TCR beta chain was obtained from a study of blood T cell repertoires in COVID-19. Study overall: Italy, Spain and the United States were the sources of the convalescent and acute COVID-19 samples.

Authors' analysis steps: The assay estimated nucleated cells by amplifying reference gene primers. Here immunoSEQ multiplex PCR was the method, and the copy in TCRdb shows in-frame clones only, minus some. The D gene and trimming were derived from the DNA, and the V and J assignments and clone size from that table. The table has tens of thousands of clones, approximately 80% seen once. CDR3 length: 16 residues. The J segment lost 4 bases and the V segment lost 2 bases, leaving 7 bases of the junction unmatched. The germline V gene has CDR1 SGHNT and CDR2 YYREEE (reference sequence). The TCR comes from a man between 60 and 75 years old with acute or convalescent COVID-19. The J gene is TRBJ1-5, the V gene TRBV5-4; 9 nucleotides align to TRBD1. Source material: peripheral blood. CDR3 nucleotides: TGTGCCAGCAGCTTTCAGGACAGGGGAGAGAATCAGCCCCAGCATTTT. Translated: CASSFQDRGENQPQHF. Full variable domain (missing parts from reference TRBV5-4 and TRBJ1-5): ETGVTQSPTHLIKTRGQQVTLRCSSQSGHNTVSWYQQALGQGPQFIFQYYREEENGRGNFPPRFSGLQFPNYSSELNVNALELDDSALYLCASSFQDRGENQPQHFGDGTRLSIL.